The sequence of this T cell receptor beta chain was determined in a study of blood T cells in healthy people across ages. This CDR3 has 12 residues. V was trimmed by 8 bases and J by 7 bases, leaving 15 bases between them. The V gene's germline CDR1 is MNHEY and CDR2 SVGEGT. Study-level findings and limits: The fall in TCR beta diversity per million T cells was roughly linear with age.

As to this clonotype: What it recognizes is unknown.

For the second PCR, which ran for roughly 6 to 12 cycles, a sample-barcoded 5' primer and a J-beta primer mix were used. TCRdb processed the 5' RACE reads anew with MiXCR; each CDR3 protein has one entry. The table shows under 2,000,000 distinct CDR3 sequences, with 49% occurring only once. Sequenced sample: blood. The J gene is TRBJ2-7, the V gene TRBV6-2 or TRBV6-3; D might be TRBD1 (5 bases). This TCR derives from a woman aged 40 to 55 in good health. In DNA form, the CDR3 reads TGTGCCAGCGTCAGGGCCCTTGGTGAGCAGTACTTC. It specifies CASVRALGEQYF.